Following are 16 T cell receptor beta chains from one sample sequenced in a study of T cell responses to AZD1222 COVID-19 vaccine. Profiled with immunoSEQ multiplex PCR; TCRdb holds only in-frame clones, not every one. Of around 100,000 clones detected, 85% to 90% appear once; the ten largest clones hold approximately 15%. Specimen: peripheral blood, collected on day 0 of AZD1222 vaccination. These receptor sequences come from an adult in good health.

V is TRBV6-5 and J is TRBJ1-1; a possible D gene is TRBD1 (5 bases). Looked up from germline, CDR1 is MNHEY and CDR2 is SVGAGI. The CDR3 length is 13 residues. V shed 0 bases and J shed 11 bases, with 13 bases lying between them. The CDR3 here is CASSYSVGGDAFF. The CDR3 DNA sequence: TGTGCCAGCAGTTACTCAGTCGGGGGAGACGCTTTCTTT.

This sequence joins TRBV11-3 and TRBJ1-1, with D maybe TRBD1 (5 bases). V was pared by 2 bases and J by 8 bases, with 18 bases between. CDR3 size: 15 residues. Germline V gene lookup returns CDR1 SGHNT and CDR2 YENEEA. DNA for the CDR3: TGTGCCAGCAGCTTAAGGAGGGCCCAGGGTCAAGAAGCTTTCTTT. It codes for CASSLRRAQGQEAFF.

This clone is labeled medium-sized. V and J are TRBV5-6 and TRBJ2-1; TRBD1 aligns across 8 bases. This CDR3 has 17 residues. V trimming: 4 bases; J trimming: 7 bases; junction bases outside the gene matches: 16. Germline-derived CDR1 and CDR2 are SGHDT and YYEEEE. CDR3 nucleotide sequence: TGTGCCAGCAGCCGGCAGGGGGCGAAGGTTTTTGTTAATGAGCAGTTCTTC. It translates to CASSRQGAKVFVNEQFF.

This chain joins TRBV5-1 and TRBJ2-2; 10 bases line up with TRBD1. This CDR3 spans 15 amino acids. The V gene's germline CDR1 is SGHRS and CDR2 YFSETQ. With 3 bases clipped from V and 4 bases from J, the junction kept 3 bases outside the gene matches. The CDR3 sequence is CASSSGTGVTGELFF. CDR3 DNA sequence: TGCGCCAGCAGCTCCGGGACAGGGGTCACCGGGGAGCTGTTTTTT. Drawing the rest from reference TRBV5-1 and TRBJ2-2, the complete variable domain is KAGVTQTPRYLIKTRGQQVTLSCSPISGHRSVSWYQQTPGQGLQFLFEYFSETQRNKGNFPGRFSGRQFSNSRSEMNVSTLELGDSALYLCASSSGTGVTGELFFGEGSRLTVL.

The rearrangement uses TRBV23-1 and TRBJ1-5; 9 bases match TRBD1. TRBV23-1 is an open reading frame whose function is uncertain. The ends lost 0 bases at V and 6 bases at J; junction bases unmatched: 3. This CDR3 comprises 15 residues. The CDR3 spells CASSQSGQGTQPQHF. The DNA for the CDR3 is TGCGCCAGCAGTCAATCGGGACAGGGCACTCAGCCCCAGCATTTT.

The chain employs TRBV19 and TRBJ1-6; TRBD1 might be the D (6 bases). Germline CDR1 LNHDA, CDR2 SQIVND (reference sequence). There are 18 residues in the CDR3. Between the trimmed V and J ends, which lost 4 bases and 3 bases, there was a span of 19 bases. The CDR3 DNA reads as TGTGCCAGTAGTACCTACCCACAGGGAGTCAGCTATAATTCACCCCTCCACTTT. Translation: CASSTYPQGVSYNSPLHF.

The chain couples TRBV10-2 to TRBJ1-4, with TRBD1 as a possible D gene (6 bases). This CDR3 is 13 amino acids long. Germline V CDR1 and CDR2: WSHSY, SAAADI. Deletions cut 8 bases from V and 7 bases from J, with 14 bases between. The CDR3 is CASRRGWGEKLFF. The CDR3 DNA reads TGCGCCAGCCGCAGGGGATGGGGTGAAAAACTGTTTTTT.

This chain uses TRBV5-1 with TRBJ1-5; D is undetermined. The V and J ends lost 0 bases and 7 bases respectively, with 14 bases between them. The length of the CDR3 is 15 residues. Germline loops: CDR1 SGHRS, CDR2 YFSETQ. DNA of the CDR3: TGCGCCAGCAGCTTGGAGGGCAGGTCGGGGCAGCCCCAGCATTTT. Its protein product is CASSLEGRSGQPQHF.

The J gene is TRBJ1-2, the V gene TRBV4-1; D may be TRBD1 (5 bases). V lost 2 bases and J 5 bases, leaving 12 bases between the germline ends. The CDR3 is 14 amino acids. Germline V gene data show CDR1 as MGHRA and CDR2 as YSYEKL. CDR3 sequence: CASSQFGATYGYTF. In nucleotides, the CDR3 is TGCGCCAGCAGCCAATTTGGGGCAACTTATGGCTACACCTTC.

The V and J genes are TRBV7-2 and TRBJ2-2, with 8 positions matching TRBD1. V trimming: 5 bases; J trimming: 6 bases; junction bases outside the gene matches: 11. Per the germline V gene, CDR1 is SGHTA and CDR2 is FQGNSA. The CDR3 contains 16 residues. The CDR3 DNA reads as TGTGCCAGCAGCAATATGCGGACAGGGATCGCCGGGGAGCTGTTTTTT. Translation: CASSNMRTGIAGELFF.

This clone is a singleton in its sample. V usage is TRBV5-1 and J usage is TRBJ2-7, with unresolved D. Germline V gives CDR1 SGHRS, CDR2 YFSETQ. The V end was cut by 4 bases, the J end by 5 bases, with 16 bases between. The CDR3 covers 14 residues. CDR3 residues: CASSRAEWGNEQYF. DNA of the CDR3: TGCGCCAGCAGCCGGGCGGAGTGGGGAAACGAGCAGTACTTC.

The chain recombines TRBV7-2 with TRBJ1-1; D gene unclear. The germline CDR1 and CDR2 sequences are SGHTA and FQGNSA. This CDR3 has 12 residues. Trimming left V 1 base short and J 7 bases short, with 7 bases between. In DNA form, the CDR3 reads TGTGCCAGCAGCTTAGTAGTCAGTGAAGCTTTCTTT. It specifies CASSLVVSEAFF.

This chain connects TRBV7-9 to TRBJ1-4, with 10 bases aligning to TRBD1. The CDR3 loop spans 12 amino acids. The J segment lost 12 bases and the V segment lost 6 bases, leaving 4 bases of the junction unmatched. Germline CDR1 and CDR2: SEHNR and FQNEAQ (reference sequence). CDR3 in amino acids: CASRWGTGELFF. The DNA for the CDR3 is TGTGCCAGCAGATGGGGGACAGGGGAACTGTTTTTT.

This clone was counted once. The chain recombines TRBV2 with TRBJ2-5; the D gene is possibly TRBD1 (5 bases). Germline CDR1 and CDR2: SNHLY and FYNNEI. Trimming cost V 7 bases and J 1 base, with 13 bases left between them. The CDR3 has 14 amino acids. The CDR3 nucleotides read TGTGCCAGCACCCGGACATTTTCCCAAGAGACCCAGTACTTC. Protein: CASTRTFSQETQYF.

The CDR3 sequence: CAWSVGGASQPQHF. In nucleotides, the CDR3 is TGTGCCTGGAGTGTAGGGGGGGCCAGTCAGCCCCAGCATTTT. The chain has TRBV30 and TRBJ1-5; maybe TRBD1 (6 bases). Deletions cut 0 bases from V and 6 bases from J, with 12 bases between. The CDR3 consists of 14 residues. From germline, CDR1 is GTSNPN and CDR2 SVGIG (reference sequence). Filled out from reference TRBV30 and TRBJ1-5, the complete variable domain reads SQTIHQWPATLVQPVGSPLSLECTVEGTSNPNLYWYRQAAGRGLQLLFYSVGIGQISSEVPQNLSASRPQDRQFILSSKKLLLSDSGFYLCAWSVGGASQPQHFGDGTRLSIL.

The chain uses TRBV10-1 and TRBJ1-1, with a possible D match to TRBD1 (5 bases). Germline V gives CDR1 WNHNN, CDR2 SYGVQD (reference sequence). CDR3 length: 12 amino acids. With 8 bases removed from V and 4 bases from J, the gap between germline ends came to 11 bases. The CDR3 region has the DNA TGCGCCAGCGCGCCAGGGATCACTGAAGCTTTCTTT. As protein: CASAPGITEAFF.